The rows below give T cell receptor beta chains drawn from one sample of a study of blood T cells in healthy people across ages. One entry per CDR3 protein, called by TCRdb with MiXCR from the 5' RACE reads. The sample lists hundreds of thousands of distinct CDR3 sequences; about 25% were seen once. The same sample was also used in a study of T cells of mothers and their children.

The material sequenced was blood. Receptors were obtained from a boy between 5 and 17 years old in good health. CDR3s include the opening cysteine and the closing phenylalanine or tryptophan. Fields, in order: V gene, J gene, clone size, D gene, CDR3 DNA, CDR3 protein. A D gene is named only where the DNA matches it firmly. Size is stated for part of the rows, as once, few or many counts, or as a class when the clone is expanded.

>TRBV7-6|TRBJ2-3|few|-
TGTGCCAGCAGCTTAGAAGGCGTAGGGGCTTACACAGATACGCAGTATTTT
CASSLEGVGAYTDTQYF
>TRBV24-1|TRBJ1-4|-|-
TGTGCCACCAGTGATTTCCGGGGGCCAACTAATGAAAAACTGTTTTTT
CATSDFRGPTNEKLFF
>TRBV2|TRBJ2-5|-|TRBD2
TGTGCCAGCAGTGCGGTAGCGGGAGGTACTGAGTACCAAGAGACCCAGTACTTC
CASSAVAGGTEYQETQYF
>TRBV5-1|TRBJ2-7|-|-
TGCGCCAGCAGCTTAGGACACAGGGACTCCTACGAGCAGTACTTC
CASSLGHRDSYEQYF
>TRBV5-1|TRBJ2-7|few|TRBD1
TGCGCCAGCAGCCTACCGGGACAGTCCTACGAGCAGTACTTC
CASSLPGQSYEQYF
>TRBV6-1|TRBJ1-2|-|TRBD1
TGTGCCAGCAGTGAAGCGCCGGAACAGGGGTGGAACTATGGCTACACCTTC
CASSEAPEQGWNYGYTF
>TRBV2|TRBJ2-2|few|-
TGTGCCAGCAGGGGTCGGGGGCTAGCGAACACCGGGGAGCTGTTTTTT
CASRGRGLANTGELFF
>TRBV7-2|TRBJ2-3|-|TRBD2
TGTGCCAGCAGCTTACCGGGGGGAAGCACAGATACGCAGTATTTT
CASSLPGGSTDTQYF
>TRBV4-2|TRBJ2-3|-|TRBD2
TGTGCCAGCAGCCAAGATTTAACTAGCGGGAGCAGAGATACGCAGTATTTT
CASSQDLTSGSRDTQYF
>TRBV5-1|TRBJ2-7|-|-
TGCGCCAGCAGCTTAGCAGGGGGGGACGACGAGCAGTACTTC
CASSLAGGDDEQYF
>TRBV20-1|TRBJ2-2|few|-
TGCAGTGCCAGAGTCAGCGGCTCGAACACCGGGGAGCTGTTTTTT
CSARVSGSNTGELFF
>TRBV15|TRBJ2-7|-|TRBD1
TGTGCCACCAGCGACAGGGTTTCTTCCTACGAGCAGTACTTC
CATSDRVSSYEQYF
>TRBV12-3/TRBV12-4|TRBJ1-3|-|-
TGTGCCAGCAGTCCCGCGAACTCTGGAAACACCATATATTTT
CASSPANSGNTIYF
>TRBV10-3|TRBJ2-2|-|-
TGTGCTATCACTCGGGATTTCACCGGGGAGCTGTTTTTT
CAITRDFTGELFF
>TRBV19|TRBJ1-5|-|TRBD1
TGTGCCAGTACTGAGACAGGGGCGCAGCCCCAGCATTTT
CASTETGAQPQHF
>TRBV6-6|TRBJ2-1|few|TRBD1
TGTGCCAGCAGTTACCGGGACAGGGGTGTTAGCGATGAGCAGTTCTTC
CASSYRDRGVSDEQFF
>TRBV11-2|TRBJ2-2|few|-
TGTGCCGGCACCATGTTCCAGAACACCGGGGAGCTGTTTTTT
CAGTMFQNTGELFF
>TRBV6-6|TRBJ2-2|few|TRBD1
TGTGCCAGCAGTCTTCCGGACAGGGTTCTAACCGGGGAGCTGTTTTTT
CASSLPDRVLTGELFF
>TRBV29-1|TRBJ2-3|few|-
TGCAGCGTTGAAGATAGGCTAGCGCTCAGCACAGATACGCAGTATTTT
CSVEDRLALSTDTQYF
>TRBV7-6|TRBJ1-6|-|-
TGTGCCAGCAGCTTAGCGCGGGCTACTAATTCACCCCTCCACTTT
CASSLARATNSPLHF
>TRBV9|TRBJ1-3|few|-
TGTGCCAGCAGCGTAGCCGACAGATTGTCGAACACCATATATTTT
CASSVADRLSNTIYF
>TRBV6-5|TRBJ2-5|-|-
TGTGCCAGCAGTTACTCATGCGGAGGAGAGACCCAGTACTTC
CASSYSCGGETQYF
>TRBV28|TRBJ2-5|once|TRBD2
TGTGCCAGCAGTTCGGCCGGCGGACCGGGAGGGCAAGAGACCCAGTACTTC
CASSSAGGPGGQETQYF
>TRBV5-6|TRBJ2-7|few|TRBD1
TGTGCCAGCAGCTGGGCCGGGACAGGGGGCGACGAGCAGTACTTC
CASSWAGTGGDEQYF
>TRBV15|TRBJ1-4|few|-
TGTGCCACCAGCAGAGAATGGGACGTTAATGAAAAACTGTTTTTT
CATSREWDVNEKLFF
>TRBV29-1|TRBJ1-4|many|TRBD1
TGCAGCGTTGCCAGTCTCCAACAGGGGGAGTTTGAAAAACTGTTTTTT
CSVASLQQGEFEKLFF
>TRBV7-9|TRBJ1-4|few|-
TGTGCCAGCAGCTTAGGTCCCAGGGGAAGGTCAGAAAAACTGTTTTTT
CASSLGPRGRSEKLFF
>TRBV19|TRBJ2-3|-|-
TGTGCCAGTAGTACCGGATTACCAGATACGCAGTATTTT
CASSTGLPDTQYF
>TRBV24-1|TRBJ2-7|few|-
TGTGCCACCAGTGACCCCGCTCGAGGGGACTACGAGCAGTACTTC
CATSDPARGDYEQYF
>TRBV29-1|TRBJ1-2|-|TRBD1
TGCAGCGTTGAAGGTGGACAGGGTAGCTATGGCTACACCTTC
CSVEGGQGSYGYTF
>TRBV7-2|TRBJ2-1|-|-
TGTGCCAGCAGCTTCAATGCTTGGGAGCAGTTCTTC
CASSFNAWEQFF
>TRBV6-1|TRBJ1-1|-|-
TGTGCCAGCAGTTATAAGGCCAGCGGTGAAGCTTTCTTT
CASSYKASGEAFF
>TRBV4-1|TRBJ2-1|few|TRBD2
TGCGCCAGCAGCCAAGGGACTAGCGGACGATACAATGAGCAGTTCTTC
CASSQGTSGRYNEQFF
>TRBV7-2|TRBJ2-7|few|TRBD1
TGTGCCAGCAGCTTAAAAGGGACAGCCGGAAGCTCCTACGAGCAGTACTTC
CASSLKGTAGSSYEQYF
>TRBV12-3/TRBV12-4|TRBJ2-7|-|-
TGTGCCAGCAGTCTGGACGCCGAAGTGGGCTACGAGCAGTACTTC
CASSLDAEVGYEQYF
>TRBV6-2/TRBV6-3|TRBJ1-1|few|TRBD1
TGTGCCAGCAGTCCGCGACAGGGGGCGTACACTGAAGCTTTCTTT
CASSPRQGAYTEAFF
>TRBV12-3/TRBV12-4|TRBJ1-3|few|TRBD1
TGTGCCAGCAGCCGGGGACAGAAAAGAAACACCATATATTTT
CASSRGQKRNTIYF
>TRBV7-9|TRBJ1-2|few|-
TGTGCCACCCTGAAGACAGCGAAGAACTATGGCTACACCTTC
CATLKTAKNYGYTF
>TRBV4-3|TRBJ2-7|-|-
TGCGCCAGCAGCCAAGATACGGGTGGCTACGAGCAGTACTTC
CASSQDTGGYEQYF
>TRBV12-3/TRBV12-4|TRBJ1-6|few|-
TGTGCCAGCAGTTTTGGGGGGGAGCGATCACCCCTCCACTTT
CASSFGGERSPLHF
>TRBV27|TRBJ1-2|-|TRBD1
TGTGCCAGCAGTCTCTCACCGGGGACAGAGAACTATGGCTACACCTTC
CASSLSPGTENYGYTF
>TRBV20-1|TRBJ1-3|-|-
TGCAGTGCTAGAGATTCCGAGGCTGGAAACACCATATATTTT
CSARDSEAGNTIYF
>TRBV5-1|TRBJ2-3|few|TRBD2
TGCGCCAGCGGAGGAGCGGGAGGGCCCCCAGATACGCAGTATTTT
CASGGAGGPPDTQYF
>TRBV20-1|TRBJ2-7|few|TRBD1
TGCAGTGCTAGTCAGGGGGTCTCCTACGAGCAGTACTTC
CSASQGVSYEQYF
>TRBV7-9|TRBJ2-7|few|TRBD1
TGTGCCAGCAGCTTCGGACAGGTCCTCTACGAGCAGTACTTC
CASSFGQVLYEQYF
>TRBV15|TRBJ2-7|few|-
TGTGCCACCAGAGGGTCTTCCTACGAGCAGTACTTC
CATRGSSYEQYF
>TRBV6-2/TRBV6-3|TRBJ1-5|few|-
TGTGCCAGCAGCTCCCTTAATAGCAATCAGCCCCAGCATTTT
CASSSLNSNQPQHF
>TRBV5-1|TRBJ1-4|-|-
TGCGCCAGCAGCGCGGGGACAGAAAAACTGTTTTTT
CASSAGTEKLFF